Included here is one TCR beta chain sequence, with context. Genomic DNA from unsorted samples was obtained from 70 million to 95 million PBMCs (per sample). The CDR3 loop spans 13 amino acids. Trimming took 2 bases from V and 4 from J, leaving 8 bases between them. Germline V gene lookup returns CDR1 MDHEN and CDR2 SYDVKM. This record belongs to a study of shared clonotypes between healthy human individuals. Each unsorted PBMC replicate got 300 ng genomic DNA, roughly 30,000 genomes. Using immunoSEQ multiplex PCR, the repertoire was profiled, and TCRdb retains in-frame clones only, with some absent. The table includes approximately 500,000 clones, around 74% detected once.

Sample: PBMCs. The chain carries TRBV28 and TRBJ1-2; D gene ambiguous. The clonotype was recovered from a woman between 35 and 50 years old in good health. Some clones in this sample may be carry-over from other donors' samples. CDR3 protein: CASSLTEVYGYTF. Here the CDR3 DNA reads TGTGCCAGCAGTTTAACAGAAGTCTATGGCTACACCTTC.